These T cell receptor beta chains were read from a single sample in a study of cytomegalovirus exposure and HLA in healthy donors. Produced via immunoSEQ multiplex PCR; TCRdb's table is partial and in-frame only. The sample shows 150,000 to 200,000 clones, 65% to 85% of them seen only once. Sequenced sample: PBMCs. The receptor set was obtained from a middle-aged man in good health and CMV-seropositive. The CDR3 runs from the conserved cysteine through the conserved F or W. Fields, in order: V gene, D gene, J gene, clone size, CDR3 protein, CDR3 DNA. The D gene is left open where the match is weak. Expanded clones are given a class, and other clones once, few, many or no size at all.

TRBV19	NA	TRBJ1-1	NA	CASSIRGTEAFF	TGTGCCAGTAGTATCAGGGGCACTGAAGCTTTCTTT
TRBV29-1	NA	TRBJ2-7	NA	CSVESGSSSYEQYF	TGCAGCGTTGAAAGCGGGTCCAGCTCCTACGAGCAGTACTTC
TRBV5-1	TRBD1	TRBJ2-7	NA	CASSRTGDEEQYF	TGCGCCAGCTCCCGGACAGGGGATGAAGAGCAGTACTTC
TRBV27	NA	TRBJ1-2	NA	CASSTQGYGYTF	TGTGCCAGCAGTACTCAGGGGTACGGCTACACCTTC
TRBV6-1	NA	TRBJ2-7	few	CASSENRGGSYEQYF	TGTGCCAGCAGTGAGAACAGGGGGGGCTCCTACGAGCAGTACTTC
TRBV25-1	TRBD1	TRBJ1-1	few	CASSVGQGEAFF	TGTGCCAGCAGTGTCGGACAGGGGGAGGCTTTCTTT
TRBV29-1	TRBD1	TRBJ2-7	NA	CSVGQGGVFDEQYF	TGCAGCGTCGGACAGGGAGGAGTCTTCGACGAGCAGTACTTC
TRBV7-9	NA	TRBJ2-5	NA	CASSLYMRDQETQYF	TGTGCCAGCAGCTTATACATGCGGGACCAAGAGACCCAGTACTTC
TRBV5-6	TRBD2	TRBJ2-7	NA	CASSLGGGGAYEQYF	TGTGCCAGCAGCTTGGGTGGCGGGGGGGCATACGAGCAGTACTTC
TRBV5-5	NA	TRBJ2-7	NA	CASAGTYEQYF	TGTGCCTCGGCAGGAACCTACGAGCAGTACTTC
TRBV7-9	TRBD1	TRBJ1-1	once	CASSFWTGGVNTEAFF	TGTGCCAGCAGCTTTTGGACAGGGGGAGTGAACACTGAAGCTTTCTTT
TRBV4-3	NA	TRBJ2-3	NA	CASSPQLRSTDTQYF	TGCGCCAGCAGCCCTCAATTGCGCTCCACAGATACGCAGTATTTT
TRBV13	NA	TRBJ1-4	NA	CASSRRGLAKLFF	TGTGCCAGCAGCCGAAGAGGTCTAGCCAAACTGTTTTTT
TRBV7-8	TRBD1	TRBJ1-4	few	CASSYGQGANEKLFF	TGTGCCAGCAGCTACGGACAGGGTGCTAATGAAAAACTGTTTTTT
TRBV29-1	TRBD2	TRBJ2-1	few	CSVRTSGGQYNEQFF	TGCAGCGTCCGGACTAGCGGGGGACAGTACAATGAGCAGTTCTTC
TRBV11-2	NA	TRBJ2-2	NA	CASSRTGTLNTGELFF	TGTGCCAGCAGTCGGACCGGGACTTTGAACACCGGGGAGCTGTTTTTT
TRBV6-6	TRBD1	TRBJ1-5	few	CASSLRTGGNQPQHF	TGTGCCAGCAGTTTGAGGACAGGGGGCAATCAGCCCCAGCATTTT
TRBV27	NA	TRBJ1-2	few	CASSWGGSWGYTF	TGTGCCAGCAGTTGGGGGGGGAGTTGGGGCTACACCTTC
TRBV19	NA	TRBJ2-2	NA	CASSTDTGELFF	TGTGCCAGTAGTACTGACACCGGGGAGCTGTTTTTT
TRBV5-1	NA	TRBJ1-2	once	CASSPQLGVRGYTF	TGCGCCAGCAGCCCCCAACTTGGAGTGCGTGGCTACACCTTC
TRBV30	TRBD1	TRBJ1-5	NA	CAYMDRTSNQPQHF	TGTGCCTACATGGACAGGACTAGCAATCAGCCCCAGCATTTT
TRBV11-2	NA	TRBJ1-6	few	CASSSSSSSPLHF	TGTGCCAGCAGCTCCTCGAGTTCTTCACCCCTCCACTTT
TRBV4-3	NA	TRBJ2-1	NA	CASSQDTWGPDGNEQFF	TGCGCCAGCAGCCAAGACACCTGGGGCCCGGATGGGAATGAGCAGTTCTTC
TRBV6-5	TRBD1	TRBJ2-7	NA	CASSSPGQGNGEQYF	TGTGCCAGCAGTTCTCCGGGACAGGGGAATGGCGAGCAGTACTTC
TRBV5-8	NA	TRBJ2-7	NA	CASSLPGVHEQYF	TGTGCCAGCAGCTTACCCGGGGTCCACGAGCAGTACTTC
TRBV12-5	NA	TRBJ1-2	NA	CASGFPVLYGYTF	TGTGCTAGTGGTTTCCCGGTCCTCTATGGCTACACCTTC
TRBV5-5	TRBD2	TRBJ2-3	NA	CASSIVAGAPTDTQYF	TGTGCCAGCAGCATCGTAGCGGGGGCCCCCACAGATACGCAGTATTTT
TRBV7-9	NA	TRBJ2-1	NA	CASSSDWSSYNEQFF	TGTGCCAGCAGCTCGGACTGGAGCTCCTACAATGAGCAGTTCTTC
TRBV4-3	NA	TRBJ2-5	NA	CASSPGFRGETQYF	TGCGCCAGCAGCCCAGGATTTAGGGGGGAGACCCAGTACTTC
TRBV5-4	TRBD1	TRBJ2-7	few	CASSPGQGTSYEQYF	TGTGCCAGCAGCCCGGGACAGGGGACGTCCTACGAGCAGTACTTC
TRBV5-4	NA	TRBJ1-4	NA	CASSATSGGIANEKLFF	TGTGCCAGCAGCGCGACCTCAGGTGGTATAGCTAATGAAAAACTGTTTTTT
TRBV20-1	NA	TRBJ2-5	NA	CSARTGETQYF	TGCAGTGCTCGTACAGGGGAGACCCAGTACTTC
TRBV7-2	NA	TRBJ1-2	NA	CASSLDLSTGGYTF	TGTGCCAGCAGCTTAGACCTCTCCACGGGGGGCTACACCTTC
TRBV9	NA	TRBJ1-5	NA	CASPGAGTFGTVNQPQHF	TGTGCCAGCCCTGGGGCGGGAACCTTTGGGACGGTCAATCAGCCCCAGCATTTT
TRBV6-5	NA	TRBJ2-7	NA	CASTSQGGSYEQYF	TGTGCCAGCACCTCCCAGGGAGGTTCCTACGAGCAGTACTTC
TRBV2	NA	TRBJ1-5	few	CASTGGNQPQHF	TGTGCCAGCACGGGGGGCAATCAGCCCCAGCATTTT
TRBV9	TRBD1	TRBJ2-3	many	CASSVEAGTGATDTQYF	TGTGCCAGCAGCGTAGAGGCTGGGACAGGGGCGACAGATACGCAGTATTTT
TRBV11-1	TRBD1	TRBJ2-7	NA	CASSPGTGGYEQYF	TGTGCCAGCAGCCCAGGGACAGGAGGTTACGAGCAGTACTTC